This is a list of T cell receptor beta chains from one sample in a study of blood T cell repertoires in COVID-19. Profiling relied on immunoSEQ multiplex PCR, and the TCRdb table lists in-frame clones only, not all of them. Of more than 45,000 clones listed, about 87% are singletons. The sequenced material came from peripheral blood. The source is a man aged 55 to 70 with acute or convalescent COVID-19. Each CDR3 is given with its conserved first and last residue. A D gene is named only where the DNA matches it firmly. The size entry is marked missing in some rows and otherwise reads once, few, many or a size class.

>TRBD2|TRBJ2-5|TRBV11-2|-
CASSLVTGGQETQYF
TGTGCCAGCAGCTTAGTGACGGGGGGGCAAGAGACCCAGTACTTC
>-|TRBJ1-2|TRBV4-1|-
CASSQELATRVGYTF
TGCGCCAGCAGCCAAGAATTGGCCACCCGGGTGGGCTACACCTTC
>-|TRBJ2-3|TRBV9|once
CASSTTPGGDTQYF
TGTGCCAGCAGCACCACGCCTGGAGGAGATACGCAGTATTTT
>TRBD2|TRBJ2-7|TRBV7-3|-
CASSKGLAGDYEQYF
TGTGCCAGCAGCAAAGGACTAGCGGGAGACTACGAGCAGTACTTC
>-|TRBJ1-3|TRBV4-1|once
CASSAQVAGNTIYF
TGCGCCAGCAGCGCACAGGTTGCTGGAAACACCATATATTTT
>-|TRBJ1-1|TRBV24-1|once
CATKDPRPDTEAFF
TGTGCCACCAAAGACCCCAGGCCAGACACTGAAGCTTTCTTT
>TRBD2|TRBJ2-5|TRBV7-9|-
CASSFSGGETQYF
TGTGCCAGCAGCTTCTCGGGAGGGGAGACCCAGTACTTC
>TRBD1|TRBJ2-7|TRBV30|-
CAWSLTGQVYEQYF
TGTGCCTGGAGTCTCACGGGACAGGTATACGAGCAGTACTTC
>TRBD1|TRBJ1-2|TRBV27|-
CAVWTGGVSGYTF
TGTGCCGTTTGGACAGGGGGCGTGAGCGGCTACACCTTC
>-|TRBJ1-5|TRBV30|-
CAWGRSNQPQHF
TGTGCCTGGGGCAGGTCCAATCAGCCCCAGCATTTT
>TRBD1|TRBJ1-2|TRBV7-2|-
CASSLSLGGQQTNYGYTF
TGTGCCAGCAGCTTAAGTTTGGGGGGACAGCAAACTAACTATGGCTACACCTTC
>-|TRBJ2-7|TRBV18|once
CASSVKGDSENYF
TGTGCCAGCTCAGTGAAGGGTGACAGTGAAAATTACTTC
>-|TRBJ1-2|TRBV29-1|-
CSVYTGNYGYTF
TGCAGCGTATACACAGGGAACTATGGCTACACCTTC
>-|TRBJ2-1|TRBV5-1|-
CASSSISEREQFF
TGCGCCAGCAGCTCTATTAGCGAACGTGAGCAGTTCTTC
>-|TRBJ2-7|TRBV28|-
CASSPWGTVYEQYF
TGTGCCAGCAGTCCATGGGGGACTGTCTACGAGCAGTACTTC
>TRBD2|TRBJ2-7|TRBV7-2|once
CASSQTSGRHEQYF
TGTGCCAGCAGCCAGACTAGCGGGAGACACGAGCAGTACTTC
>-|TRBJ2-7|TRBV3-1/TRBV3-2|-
CASSQGRNSYEQYF
TGTGCCAGCAGCCAAGGAAGAAATAGCTACGAGCAGTACTTC
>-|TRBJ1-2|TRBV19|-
CASSIPTGSNYGYTF
TGTGCCAGTAGTATACCGACGGGTTCTAACTATGGCTACACCTTC
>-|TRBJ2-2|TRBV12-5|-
CASGSERLGGELFF
TGTGCTAGTGGTTCCGAGAGGCTGGGCGGGGAGCTGTTTTTT
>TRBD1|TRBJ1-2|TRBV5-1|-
CASSFQGADGYTF
TGCGCCAGCAGCTTCCAGGGGGCGGATGGCTACACCTTC
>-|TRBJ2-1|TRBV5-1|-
CASSLAGSLIYNEQFF
TGCGCCAGCAGCTTGGCCGGGAGCCTTATCTACAATGAGCAGTTCTTC
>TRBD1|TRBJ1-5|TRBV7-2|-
CASSLGQGQQPQHF
TGTGCCAGCAGCTTAGGACAGGGGCAACAGCCCCAGCATTTT
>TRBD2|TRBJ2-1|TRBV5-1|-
CASSLRNSGISYNEQFF
TGCGCCAGCAGCTTGAGGAATAGCGGGATTTCCTACAATGAGCAGTTCTTC
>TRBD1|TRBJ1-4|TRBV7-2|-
CASSYDRGQNEKLFF
TGTGCCAGCAGCTATGACAGGGGGCAGAATGAAAAACTGTTTTTT